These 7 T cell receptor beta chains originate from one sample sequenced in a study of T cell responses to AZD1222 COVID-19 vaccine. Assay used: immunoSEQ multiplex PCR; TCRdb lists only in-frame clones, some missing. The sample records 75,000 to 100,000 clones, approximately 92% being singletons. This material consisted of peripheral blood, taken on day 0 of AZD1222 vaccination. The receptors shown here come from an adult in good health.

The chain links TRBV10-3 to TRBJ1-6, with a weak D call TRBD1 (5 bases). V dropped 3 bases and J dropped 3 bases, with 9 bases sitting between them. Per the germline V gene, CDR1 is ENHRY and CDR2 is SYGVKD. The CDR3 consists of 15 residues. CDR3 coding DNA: TGTGCCATCAGTGACACGGGGGTCTATAATTCACCCCTCCACTTT. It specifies CAISDTGVYNSPLHF.

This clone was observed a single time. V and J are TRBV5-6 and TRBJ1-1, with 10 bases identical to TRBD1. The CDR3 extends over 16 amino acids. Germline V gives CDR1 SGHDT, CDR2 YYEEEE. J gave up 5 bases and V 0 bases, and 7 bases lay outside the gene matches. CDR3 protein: CASSLGAGTGDTEAFF. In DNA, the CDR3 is TGTGCCAGCAGCTTGGGAGCCGGGACAGGGGATACTGAAGCTTTCTTT.

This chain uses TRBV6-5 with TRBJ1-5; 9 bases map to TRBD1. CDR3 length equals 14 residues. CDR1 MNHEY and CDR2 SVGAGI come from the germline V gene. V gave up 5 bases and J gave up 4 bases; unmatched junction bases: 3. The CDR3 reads CASSTQGANQPQHF. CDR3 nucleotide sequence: TGTGCCAGCAGTACACAGGGGGCAAATCAGCCCCAGCATTTT.

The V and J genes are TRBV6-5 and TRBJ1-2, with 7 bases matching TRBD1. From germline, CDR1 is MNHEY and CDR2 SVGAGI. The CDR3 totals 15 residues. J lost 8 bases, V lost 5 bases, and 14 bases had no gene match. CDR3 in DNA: TGTGCCAGCAGTATACAGGACAGGAACCGCGGCGGCTACACCTTC. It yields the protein CASSIQDRNRGGYTF.

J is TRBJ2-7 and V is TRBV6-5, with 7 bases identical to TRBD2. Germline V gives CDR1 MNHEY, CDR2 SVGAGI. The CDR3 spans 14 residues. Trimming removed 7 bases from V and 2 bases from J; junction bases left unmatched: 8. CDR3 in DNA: TGTGCCAGCAACCCCGCGGGACTAACCTACGAGCAGTACTTC. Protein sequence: CASNPAGLTYEQYF.

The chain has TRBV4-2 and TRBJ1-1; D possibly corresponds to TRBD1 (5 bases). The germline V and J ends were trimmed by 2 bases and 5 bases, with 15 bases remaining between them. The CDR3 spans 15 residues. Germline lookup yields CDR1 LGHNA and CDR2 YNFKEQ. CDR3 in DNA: TGTGCCAGCAGCCAATGGGGCGATCGGGGGACTGAAGCTTTCTTT. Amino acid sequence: CASSQWGDRGTEAFF.

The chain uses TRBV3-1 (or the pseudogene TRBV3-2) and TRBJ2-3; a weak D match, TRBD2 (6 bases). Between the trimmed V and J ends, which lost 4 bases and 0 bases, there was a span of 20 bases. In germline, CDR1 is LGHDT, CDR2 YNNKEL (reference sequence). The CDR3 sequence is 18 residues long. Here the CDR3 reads CASSPLGSGAPSTDTQYF. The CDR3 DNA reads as TGTGCCAGCAGCCCCTTGGGTAGCGGTGCACCAAGCACAGATACGCAGTATTTT.